This TCR beta chain was retrieved from a study of cytomegalovirus exposure and HLA in healthy donors. V was pared by 2 bases and J by 4 bases, with 6 bases of the junction left unmatched. The germline CDR1 and CDR2 sequences are MNHEY and SMNVEV (reference sequence). This CDR3 comprises 15 residues. The primer mix had 60 Vbeta and 13 Jbeta primers. The table came from immunoSEQ multiplex PCR; TCRdb's copy has only in-frame clones and leaves some out. The data contain about 200,000 clones, roughly 80% of them singletons. The sequenced sample was PBMCs. The chain combines TRBV27 with TRBJ2-3; 7 bases are shared with TRBD1. The receptor comes from a young man in good health and CMV-seronegative. CDR3 coding DNA: TGTGCCAGCAGTTTAAAAAGGGGACAGTCAGATACGCAGTATTTT. This sequence encodes CASSLKRGQSDTQYF.